This T cell receptor (beta chain) was captured by sequencing in a study of cytomegalovirus exposure and HLA in healthy donors. Deletions cut 0 bases from V and 0 bases from J, with 9 bases between. The CDR3 length is 15 residues. This PCR relied on a set of 60 Vbeta primers and 13 Jbeta primers. Methods used by the authors: About 10 million of 65 million to 95 million unique TCR beta chains were shared, per a later count. Some clones are missing from TCRdb's copy, which holds only in-frame ones; the method was immunoSEQ multiplex PCR. The V and J calls and clone size were taken over from that table, and D and trimming were inferred from the DNA. The sample lists about 97,000 clones, around 85% occurring once.

The receptor comes from a man aged 25-45 years in good health and CMV-seronegative. The chain employs TRBV6-7 and TRBJ2-7, with D possibly being TRBD2 (6 bases). TRBV6-7 is filed as an ORF, its function uncertain. Sequences were obtained from PBMCs. For the CDR3, the DNA is TGTGCCAGCAGTTACTCTGCGGGGAGCTCCTACGAGCAGTACTTC. Translating it yields CASSYSAGSSYEQYF.